The subject of this entry is one T cell receptor (beta chain). In the authors' methods: By means of reference gene primer amplification, nucleated cell counts were estimated. Assay: immunoSEQ multiplex PCR; the TCRdb copy retains only in-frame clones and omits some. The V and J calls and clone size are taken from that table; D and trimming were inferred from the DNA. The table lists around 140,000 clones, around 87% of them singletons. The sample comes from a study of blood T cell repertoires in COVID-19. Overall study context: Samples of COVID-19 (acute and convalescent) were obtained from the United States, Italy and Spain. The cDNA or gDNA used as material had been derived from T cells, B-cell-depleted T cells, or PBMCs.

The CDR3 has 12 residues. Trimming shortened V by 4 bases and J by 8 bases, and 11 bases separated the two germline ends. Germline V gene sequence: CDR1 SQVTM, CDR2 ANQGSEA. The material sequenced was peripheral blood. The receptor was derived from a man older than 75 with acute or convalescent COVID-19. V gene TRBV29-1 combines with J gene TRBJ1-4; D might be TRBD1 (6 bases). For the CDR3, the DNA is TGCAGCGTTGTGTCAGGGGACGAAAAACTGTTTTTT. Its protein is CSVVSGDEKLFF.